The 20 T cell receptor beta chains below come from one sample, sequenced in a study of shared clonotypes between healthy human individuals. The assay was immunoSEQ multiplex PCR, and TCRdb's table has in-frame clones only and misses some. Of around 700,000 clones in the sample, around three quarters were seen once. Input material: memory CD4+ T cells sorted from blood. Described subset: CD45RA-negative fraction. Every receptor here comes from a woman aged 30 to 39 in good health.

V usage is TRBV28 and J usage is TRBJ2-2; D gene uncertain. The CDR3 runs 15 residues. V was cut by 1 base and J by 1 base, with 7 bases left in between. Germline lookup yields CDR1 MDHEN and CDR2 SYDVKM. The DNA for the CDR3 is TGTGCCAGCAGTTTATCGTGGCAGAACACCGGGGAGCTGTTTTTT. As protein: CASSLSWQNTGELFF.

The rearrangement links TRBV2 to TRBJ2-2; unclear D gene. Germline CDR1 is SNHLY and CDR2 is FYNNEI. Trimming stripped 9 bases from V and 0 bases from J, with 8 bases between. This CDR3 is 13 amino acids long. This CDR3 reads CASSLANTGELFF. CDR3 nucleotide sequence: TGTGCCAGTAGCCTGGCGAACACCGGGGAGCTGTTTTTT.

This rearrangement joins TRBV2 to TRBJ1-4; D is unclear. With 3 bases removed from V and 5 bases from J, the gap between germline ends came to 13 bases. The CDR3 covers 15 residues. Germline V gene sequence: CDR1 SNHLY, CDR2 FYNNEI. The CDR3 nucleotides are TGTGCCAGCAGTGAGCTTGTGACGGCGAATGAAAAACTGTTTTTT. Translated, it gives CASSELVTANEKLFF. The whole variable domain, filled in from reference TRBV2 and TRBJ1-4, reads EPEVTQTPSHQVTQMGQEVILRCVPISNHLYFYWYRQILGQKVEFLVSFYNNEISEKSEIFDDQFSVERPDGSNFTLKIRSTKLEDSAMYFCASSELVTANEKLFFGSGTQLSVL.

This clone was seen once. V and J are TRBV10-2 and TRBJ1-2; D gene unclear. Germline V gene sequence: CDR1 WSHSY, CDR2 SAAADI. The CDR3 consists of 15 residues. V was clipped by 3 bases and J by 2 bases, with 13 bases between them. DNA for the CDR3: TGCGCCAGCAGTGAAGATGGGGTCATCAACTATGGCTACACCTTC. This gives the protein CASSEDGVINYGYTF.

The chain is built from TRBV7-6 and TRBJ2-5; 8 positions agree with TRBD2. With V trimmed by 1 base and J by 5 bases, 12 bases remained unmatched. There are 17 residues in the CDR3. Germline V gives CDR1 SGHVS, CDR2 FNYEAQ. Written as DNA, the CDR3 is TGTGCCAGCAGCTTAGGGGGGAGTAGCGGGATTTGGGAGACCCAGTACTTC. It specifies CASSLGGSSGIWETQYF.

The V gene is TRBV16, the J gene TRBJ2-7; D is possibly TRBD1 or TRBD2 (5 bases each). Germline CDR1 is KGHSY and CDR2 is FQNENV. The CDR3 runs 12 residues. The V gene lost 3 bases and the J gene lost 6 bases, with 9 bases spanning the gap. CDR3 DNA: TGTGCCAGCAGCCAGGGGGTCGGCGAGCAGTACTTC. Protein product: CASSQGVGEQYF.

This clone was seen only a few times. This chain connects TRBV28 to TRBJ2-3; D is possibly TRBD2 (5 bases). V was pared by 8 bases and J by 4 bases, with 22 bases between. The CDR3 runs to 16 residues. Germline CDR1 and CDR2: MDHEN and SYDVKM. CDR3 loop: CASRGWDPTLSDTQYF. DNA for the CDR3: TGTGCCAGCCGAGGGTGGGATCCGACGCTATCAGATACGCAGTATTTT.

V and J are TRBV7-8 and TRBJ1-4, with no clear D. This CDR3 is 15 amino acids long. Germline lookup yields CDR1 SGHVS and CDR2 FQNEAQ. Trimming pared 5 bases from V and 4 bases from J, leaving 14 bases between. CDR3 nucleotide sequence: TGTGCCAGCAGCCCCGGGGAAGGGCATAATGAAAAACTGTTTTTT. It is translated as CASSPGEGHNEKLFF. The entire variable domain, with the rest obtained from reference TRBV7-8 and TRBJ1-4, is as follows: GAGVSQSPRYKVAKRGQDVALRCDPISGHVSLFWYQQALGQGPEFLTYFQNEAQLDKSGLPSDRFFAERPEGSVSTLKIQRTQQEDSAVYLCASSPGEGHNEKLFFGSGTQLSVL.

The V gene is TRBV28, the J gene TRBJ1-2, with unresolved D. Trimming took 9 bases from V and 0 from J, leaving 11 bases between them. The CDR3 has 13 residues. Germline V gene data show CDR1 as MDHEN and CDR2 as SYDVKM. The CDR3 loop is CASTRSSNYGYTF. CDR3 DNA sequence: TGTGCCAGTACCAGGTCTTCTAACTATGGCTACACCTTC.

This chain links TRBV6-5 with TRBJ1-1; D perhaps matches TRBD1 (6 bases). CDR1 is MNHEY and CDR2 is SVGAGI in the germline V gene. This CDR3 has 15 amino acids. Trimming took off 5 bases at V and 0 bases at J, with 13 bases between the two ends. The CDR3 here is CASSTRQVVNTEAFF. The DNA for the CDR3 is TGTGCCAGCAGTACCAGACAGGTAGTGAACACTGAAGCTTTCTTT.

This clone came up many times. Other nucleotide sequences in the sample specify the same CDR3. V usage is TRBV5-1 and J usage is TRBJ2-1; 10 bases agree with TRBD2. CDR1 is SGHRS and CDR2 is YFSETQ in the germline V gene. The V and J ends lost 0 bases and 4 bases, in that order; junction bases with no gene match: 1. The CDR3 contains 15 residues. CDR3 sequence reads: CASSLATSGYNEQFF. The CDR3 region has the DNA TGCGCCAGCAGCTTGGCGACTAGCGGGTACAATGAGCAGTTCTTC.

The CDR3 nucleotides read TGCGCCAGCAGCTTGGTAGACGAAATGCAGTACTTC. Amino acids: CASSLVDEMQYF. The rearrangement uses TRBV5-1 and TRBJ2-7; D is unclear. The CDR3 sequence is 12 residues long. The V end lost 0 bases, the J end lost 9 bases, and 10 bases lay between the germline ends. Germline V gives CDR1 SGHRS, CDR2 YFSETQ. The full variable domain, with the rest looked up from reference TRBV5-1 and TRBJ2-7, is KAGVTQTPRYLIKTRGQQVTLSCSPISGHRSVSWYQQTPGQGLQFLFEYFSETQRNKGNFPGRFSGRQFSNSRSEMNVSTLELGDSALYLCASSLVDEMQYFGPGTRLTVT.

The chain has TRBV11-2 and TRBJ1-5; 7 positions agree with TRBD1. The germline V gene has CDR1 SGHAT and CDR2 FQNNGV. This CDR3 has 15 residues. The V gene end was trimmed by 5 bases and the J gene end by 2 bases; junction bases not matched to a gene: 6. CDR3 DNA sequence: TGTGCCAGCAGCATGAACAGGGGAGGCAATCAGCCCCAGCATTTT. It codes for CASSMNRGGNQPQHF.

Remarks on this clone: Within the sample, other DNA sequences also encode this same CDR3. The rearrangement links TRBV5-1 to TRBJ2-7, with D perhaps matching TRBD1 (5 bases). The germline V gene has CDR1 SGHRS and CDR2 YFSETQ. Trimming left V 5 bases short and J 3 bases short, with 9 bases between. CDR3 size: 12 residues. CDR3 nucleotide sequence: TGCGCCAGCAGATCCGACAGCTACGAGCAGTACTTC. Amino acid sequence: CASRSDSYEQYF.

The chain is built from TRBV4-3 and TRBJ1-1; the D gene is possibly TRBD1 (5 bases). The length of the CDR3 is 11 residues. With 4 bases removed from V and 8 bases from J, the gap between germline ends came to 8 bases. In germline, CDR1 is LGHNA, CDR2 YSLEER. The CDR3 is CASSRGGEAFF. The CDR3 DNA sequence: TGCGCCAGCAGCCGGGGGGGAGAAGCTTTCTTT.

The chain joins TRBV11-2 to TRBJ1-5; D call uncertain. CDR1 is SGHAT and CDR2 is FQNNGV in the germline V gene. V dropped 4 bases and J dropped 2 bases, with 15 bases sitting between them. The CDR3 spans 16 residues. The CDR3 spells CASSSQPGLGNQPQHF. The CDR3 bases are TGTGCCAGCAGCTCACAGCCGGGGTTGGGCAATCAGCCCCAGCATTTT.

This rearrangement joins TRBV7-9 to TRBJ2-7; a possible D gene is TRBD2 (5 bases). With 8 bases removed from V and 7 bases from J, the gap between germline ends came to 12 bases. CDR1 is SEHNR and CDR2 is FQNEAQ in the germline V gene (reference sequence). The CDR3 has 11 residues. The CDR3, as DNA: TGTGCCAGCGGAGACCGGAGGGAGCAGTACTTC. Translation: CASGDRREQYF.

Remarks on this clone: The same CDR3 can be traced to other DNA sequences in this sample. The rearrangement uses TRBV2 and TRBJ1-5; D may be TRBD1 (5 bases). The CDR3 loop spans 12 amino acids. V lost 6 bases and J 5 bases, leaving 8 bases between the germline ends. CDR1 SNHLY and CDR2 FYNNEI come from the germline V gene. CDR3 in amino acids: CASRRGDQPQHF. CDR3 DNA: TGTGCCAGCAGGAGGGGCGATCAGCCCCAGCATTTT.

The V gene is TRBV14, the J gene TRBJ2-3, with 8 bases aligning to TRBD1. This CDR3 contains 15 residues. Losses at the gene ends were 4 bases for V and 6 bases for J; bases not matched to a gene: 9. Per the germline V gene, CDR1 is SGHDN and CDR2 is FVKESK. The CDR3 coding sequence is TGTGCCAGCAGCCCCGGGCAGGGGGCGCGGGATACGCAGTATTTT. As protein: CASSPGQGARDTQYF. Complete variable domain (other parts from reference TRBV14 and TRBJ2-3): EAGVTQFPSHSVIEKGQTVTLRCDPISGHDNLYWYRRVMGKEIKFLLHFVKESKQDESGMPNNRFLAERTGGTYSTLKVQPAELEDSGVYFCASSPGQGARDTQYFGPGTRLTVL.

The rearrangement joins TRBV28 to TRBJ2-7, with D tentatively TRBD1 (5 bases). In germline, CDR1 is MDHEN, CDR2 SYDVKM. This CDR3 contains 13 residues. V was cut by 5 bases and J by 10 bases, with 18 bases left in between. The CDR3 here is CASSHDSLTRQYF. CDR3 DNA: TGTGCCAGCAGTCACGACAGTCTAACCCGTCAGTACTTC.